The clone carrying this T cell receptor beta chain was detected only once. Its specificity is unknown. The data originate from a study of T cell responses to AZD1222 COVID-19 vaccine. Study-wide findings and caveats: Receipt of two AZD1222 doses was followed by a rise in Spike-specific TCR breadth and depth. It was only after the peak T cell response that any repertoires were sampled. Reportedly, nearly half the spike-specific TCRs target unmutated variant regions.

Using immunoSEQ multiplex PCR, the repertoire was profiled, and TCRdb retains in-frame clones only, with some absent. Here the sample spans some 71,000 clones, roughly 84% being singletons. The material was peripheral blood, obtained on day 0 of AZD1222 vaccination. The TCR was taken from an adult in good health.

The CDR3 DNA sequence: TGTGCCAGCAGTAATCATGGGGGGGCCGGTCAGCCCCAGCATTTT. Its protein is CASSNHGGAGQPQHF. The V call is TRBV6-5, the J call TRBJ1-5, with D tentatively TRBD1 (6 bases). V was pared by 5 bases and J by 6 bases, with 17 bases between. Germline CDR1 MNHEY, CDR2 SVGAGI. The length of the CDR3 is 15 residues.